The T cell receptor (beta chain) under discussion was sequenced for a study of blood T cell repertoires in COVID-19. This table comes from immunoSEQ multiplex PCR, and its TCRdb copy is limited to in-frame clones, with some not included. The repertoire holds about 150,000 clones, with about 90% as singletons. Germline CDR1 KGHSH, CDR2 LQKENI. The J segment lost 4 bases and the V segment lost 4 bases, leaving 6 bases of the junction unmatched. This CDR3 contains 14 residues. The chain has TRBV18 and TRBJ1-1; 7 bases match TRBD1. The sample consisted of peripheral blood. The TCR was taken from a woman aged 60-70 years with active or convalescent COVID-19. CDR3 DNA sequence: TGTGCCAGCTCACTTGGGACAGACCCCACTGAAGCTTTCTTT. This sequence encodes CASSLGTDPTEAFF.